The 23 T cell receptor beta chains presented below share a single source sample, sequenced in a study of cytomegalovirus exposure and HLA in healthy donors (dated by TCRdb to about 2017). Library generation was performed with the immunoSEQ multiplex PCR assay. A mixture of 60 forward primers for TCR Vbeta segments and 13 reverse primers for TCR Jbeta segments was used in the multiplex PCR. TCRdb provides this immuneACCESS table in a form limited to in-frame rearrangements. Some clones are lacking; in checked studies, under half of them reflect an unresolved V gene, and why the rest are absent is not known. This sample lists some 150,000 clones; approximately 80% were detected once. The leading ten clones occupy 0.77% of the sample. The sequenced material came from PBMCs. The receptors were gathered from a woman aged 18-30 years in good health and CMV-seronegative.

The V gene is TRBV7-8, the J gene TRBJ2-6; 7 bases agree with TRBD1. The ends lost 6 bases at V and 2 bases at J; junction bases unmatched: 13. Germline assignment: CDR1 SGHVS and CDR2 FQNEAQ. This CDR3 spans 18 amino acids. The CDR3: CASRKRQGKVTGANVLTF. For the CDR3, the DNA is TGTGCCAGCAGGAAGAGACAGGGAAAGGTCACTGGGGCCAACGTCCTGACTTTC.

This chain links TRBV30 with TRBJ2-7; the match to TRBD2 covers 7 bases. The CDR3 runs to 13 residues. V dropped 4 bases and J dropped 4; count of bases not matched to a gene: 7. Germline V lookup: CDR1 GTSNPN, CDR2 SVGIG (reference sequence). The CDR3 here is CAWNRREKYEQYF. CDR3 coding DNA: TGTGCCTGGAATCGGCGGGAGAAATACGAGCAGTACTTC.

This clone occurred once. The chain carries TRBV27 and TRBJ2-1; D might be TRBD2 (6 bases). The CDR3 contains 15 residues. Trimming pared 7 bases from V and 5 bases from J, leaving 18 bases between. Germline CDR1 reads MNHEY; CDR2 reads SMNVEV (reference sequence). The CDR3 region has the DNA TGTGCCAGCAAAACCTATAGCGGAAGAAACAATGAGCAGTTCTTC. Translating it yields CASKTYSGRNNEQFF.

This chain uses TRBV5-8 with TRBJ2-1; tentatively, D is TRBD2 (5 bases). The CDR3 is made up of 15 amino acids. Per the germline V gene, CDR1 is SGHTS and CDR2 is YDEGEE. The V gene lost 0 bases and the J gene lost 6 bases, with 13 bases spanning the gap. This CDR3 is CASSLGLRESNEQFF. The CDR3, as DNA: TGTGCCAGCAGCTTGGGACTAAGGGAGTCCAATGAGCAGTTCTTC.

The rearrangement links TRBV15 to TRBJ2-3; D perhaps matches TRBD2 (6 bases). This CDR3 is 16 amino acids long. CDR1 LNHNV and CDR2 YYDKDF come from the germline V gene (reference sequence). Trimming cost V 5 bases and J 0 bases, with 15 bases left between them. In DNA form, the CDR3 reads TGTGCCACCAGCGGGGGGACTCTACACAGCACAGATACGCAGTATTTT. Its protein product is CATSGGTLHSTDTQYF.

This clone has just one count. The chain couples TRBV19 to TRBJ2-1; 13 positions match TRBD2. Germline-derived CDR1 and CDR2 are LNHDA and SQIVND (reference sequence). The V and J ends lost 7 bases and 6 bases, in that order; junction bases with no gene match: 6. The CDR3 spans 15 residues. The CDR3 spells CASKWTSGSFNEQFF. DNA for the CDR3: TGTGCCAGTAAGTGGACTAGCGGGAGTTTCAATGAGCAGTTCTTC.

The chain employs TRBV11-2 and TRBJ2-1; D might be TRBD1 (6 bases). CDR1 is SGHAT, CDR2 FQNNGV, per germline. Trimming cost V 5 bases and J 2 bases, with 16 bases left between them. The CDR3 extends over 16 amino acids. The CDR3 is CASSPGVRNAYNEQFF. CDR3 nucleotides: TGTGCCAGCAGCCCAGGGGTGCGGAACGCCTACAATGAGCAGTTCTTC.

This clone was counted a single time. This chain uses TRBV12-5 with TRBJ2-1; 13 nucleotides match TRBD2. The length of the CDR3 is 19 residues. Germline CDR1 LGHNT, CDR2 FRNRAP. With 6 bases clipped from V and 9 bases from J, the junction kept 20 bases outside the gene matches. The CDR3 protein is CASGWDGTSGKPSRGEQFF. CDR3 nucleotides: TGTGCTAGTGGATGGGACGGGACTAGCGGGAAGCCCAGTCGGGGTGAGCAGTTCTTC.

Written as DNA, the CDR3 is TGTGCCAGCAGCTTGGGACACCTCGGGGAGCTGTTTTTT. Protein sequence: CASSLGHLGELFF. This rearrangement joins TRBV5-4 to TRBJ2-2; D unclear. V was cut by 0 bases and J by 7 bases, with 7 bases left in between. The germline CDR1 and CDR2 sequences are SGHNT and YYREEE (reference sequence). The CDR3 has 13 amino acids. The whole variable domain, filled in from reference TRBV5-4 and TRBJ2-2, reads ETGVTQSPTHLIKTRGQQVTLRCSSQSGHNTVSWYQQALGQGPQFIFQYYREEENGRGNFPPRFSGLQFPNYSSELNVNALELDDSALYLCASSLGHLGELFFGEGSRLTVL.

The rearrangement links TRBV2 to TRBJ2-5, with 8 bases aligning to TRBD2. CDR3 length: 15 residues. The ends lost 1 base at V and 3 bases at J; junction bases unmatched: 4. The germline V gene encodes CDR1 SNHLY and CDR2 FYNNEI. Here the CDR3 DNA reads TGTGCCAGCAGTGAAGTCCGGGAGGGTAAAGAGACCCAGTACTTC. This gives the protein CASSEVREGKETQYF.

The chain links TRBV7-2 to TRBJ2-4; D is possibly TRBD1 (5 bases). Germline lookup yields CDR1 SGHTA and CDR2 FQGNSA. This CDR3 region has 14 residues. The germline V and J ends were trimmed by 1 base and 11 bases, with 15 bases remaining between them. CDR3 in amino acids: CASSLVGVGALQYF. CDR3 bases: TGTGCCAGCAGCTTAGTAGGCGTAGGGGCGCTTCAGTACTTC.

The chain's CDR3 is CASSLSRTGLEQYF. CDR3 coding DNA: TGTGCCAGCAGTTTATCGCGGACAGGGCTCGAGCAGTACTTC. V gene TRBV27 combines with J gene TRBJ2-7, with 8 bases lining up with TRBD1. V was clipped by 0 bases and J by 6 bases; unmatched bases: 4. Germline V gene data show CDR1 as MNHEY and CDR2 as SMNVEV (reference sequence). This CDR3 spans 14 amino acids.

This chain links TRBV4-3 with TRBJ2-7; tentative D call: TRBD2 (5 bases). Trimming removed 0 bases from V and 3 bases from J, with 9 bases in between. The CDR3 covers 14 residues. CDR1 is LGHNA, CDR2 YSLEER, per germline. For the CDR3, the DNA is TGCGCCAGCAGCCAAGATAGAGGGTACTACGAGCAGTACTTC. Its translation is CASSQDRGYYEQYF.

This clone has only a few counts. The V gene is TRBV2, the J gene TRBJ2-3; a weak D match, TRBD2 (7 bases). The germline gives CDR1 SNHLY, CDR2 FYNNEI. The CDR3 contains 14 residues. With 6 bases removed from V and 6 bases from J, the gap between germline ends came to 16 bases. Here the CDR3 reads CASRKGGGPDTQYF. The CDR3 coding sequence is TGTGCCAGCAGGAAAGGGGGGGGACCTGATACGCAGTATTTT.

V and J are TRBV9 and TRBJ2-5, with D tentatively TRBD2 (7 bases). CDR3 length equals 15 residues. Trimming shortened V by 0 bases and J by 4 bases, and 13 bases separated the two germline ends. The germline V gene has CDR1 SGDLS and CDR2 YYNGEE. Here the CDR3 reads CASSVVGGRGETQYF. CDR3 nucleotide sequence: TGTGCCAGCAGCGTAGTCGGGGGGCGCGGAGAGACCCAGTACTTC.

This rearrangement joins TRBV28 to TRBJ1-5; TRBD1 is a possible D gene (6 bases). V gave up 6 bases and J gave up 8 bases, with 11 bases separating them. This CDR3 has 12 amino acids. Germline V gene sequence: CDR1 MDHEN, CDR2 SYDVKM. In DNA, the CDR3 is TGTGCCAGCAGCCCGCACAGGGAGCCCCAGCATTTT. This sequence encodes CASSPHREPQHF.

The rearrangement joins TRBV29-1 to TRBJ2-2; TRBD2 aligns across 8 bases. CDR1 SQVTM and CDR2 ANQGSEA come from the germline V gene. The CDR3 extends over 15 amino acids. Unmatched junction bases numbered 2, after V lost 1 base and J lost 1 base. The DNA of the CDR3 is TGCAGCGTTGAAGTCGGGAGGGAGAACACCGGGGAGCTGTTTTTT. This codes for CSVEVGRENTGELFF.

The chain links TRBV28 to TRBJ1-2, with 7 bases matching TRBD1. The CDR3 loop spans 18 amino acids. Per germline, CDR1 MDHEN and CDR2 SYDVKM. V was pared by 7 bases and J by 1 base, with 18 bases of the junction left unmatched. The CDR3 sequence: CASKAQGQYLVFNYGYTF. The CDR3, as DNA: TGTGCCAGCAAGGCCCAGGGACAGTACTTGGTTTTTAACTATGGCTACACCTTC.

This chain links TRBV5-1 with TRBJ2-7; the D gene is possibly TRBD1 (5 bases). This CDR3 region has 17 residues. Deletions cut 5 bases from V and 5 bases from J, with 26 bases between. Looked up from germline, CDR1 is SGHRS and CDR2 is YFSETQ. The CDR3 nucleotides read TGCGCCAGCAGTTTGAACAACGGGCAGGGCGGTAGGAACGAGCAGTACTTC. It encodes CASSLNNGQGGRNEQYF.

The CDR3 nucleotides are TGCGCCAGCAGCCAAACGGACCGGGATGGCGGGGAGCTGTTTTTT. Protein product: CASSQTDRDGGELFF. This chain links TRBV4-1 with TRBJ2-2; a weak D match, TRBD2 (5 bases). CDR1 and CDR2 (germline): MGHRA, YSYEKL. Trimming took off 2 bases at V and 7 bases at J, with 14 bases between the two ends. The CDR3 loop spans 15 amino acids.

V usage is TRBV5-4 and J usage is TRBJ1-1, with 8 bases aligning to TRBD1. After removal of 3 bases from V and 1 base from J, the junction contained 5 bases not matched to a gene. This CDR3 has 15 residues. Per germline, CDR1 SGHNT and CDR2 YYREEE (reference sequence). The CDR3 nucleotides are TGTGCCAGCAGCTACATGGACAGGGAGAACACTGAAGCTTTCTTT. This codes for CASSYMDRENTEAFF.

CDR3 sequence: CASSSLYTSSYNEQFF. The CDR3, as DNA: TGTGCCAGCAGCTCTTTGTATACTAGCTCCTACAATGAGCAGTTCTTC. The chain links TRBV7-9 to TRBJ2-1; D is perhaps TRBD2 (5 bases). The germline V gene encodes CDR1 SEHNR and CDR2 FQNEAQ (reference sequence). The CDR3 consists of 16 residues. The V gene lost 4 bases and the J gene lost 0 bases, with 13 bases spanning the gap.

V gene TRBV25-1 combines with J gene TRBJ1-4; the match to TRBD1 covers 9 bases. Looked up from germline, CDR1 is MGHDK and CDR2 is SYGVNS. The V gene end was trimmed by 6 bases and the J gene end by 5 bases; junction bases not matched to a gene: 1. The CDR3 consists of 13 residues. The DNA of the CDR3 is TGTGCCAGCAGGGGACAGGGAAATGAAAAACTGTTTTTT. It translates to CASRGQGNEKLFF.